The entry below gives a single T cell receptor (beta chain) sequence along with its context. This sample is part of a study of cytomegalovirus exposure and HLA in healthy donors. The V gene end was trimmed by 6 bases and the J gene end by 3 bases; junction bases not matched to a gene: 4. Germline loops: CDR1 LNHDA, CDR2 SQIVND (reference sequence). This CDR3 spans 14 amino acids. Primers included in the PCR were 60 Vbeta and 13 Jbeta primers. Clones were sequenced by immunoSEQ multiplex PCR, and TCRdb holds only the in-frame ones, with some missing. The sample has approximately 160,000 clones, roughly four fifths seen once.

The chain couples TRBV19 to TRBJ2-2, with 7 bases identical to TRBD1. Material for sequencing was PBMCs. The origin of this receptor is a woman between 35 and 50 years old in good health and CMV-seronegative. The CDR3 DNA reads TGTGCCAGTAGGGACAGGTCTGACACCGGGGAGCTGTTTTTT. Translation: CASRDRSDTGELFF.